These T cell receptor beta chains were read from a single sample in a study of metastatic and nonmetastatic thyroid tumors. TCRdb re-called the PCR reads via MiXCR. Of some 17,000 clones listed, 30% to 35% are singletons. The sequencing sample was made of tumor tissue. All receptors come from a female donor with papillary thyroid cancer or a benign thyroid nodule (not recorded which). Some clones in this sample may be carry-over from other donors' samples. Each CDR3 is given with its conserved first and last residue. The D gene is left open where the match is weak. The size entry is marked missing in some rows and otherwise reads once, few, many or a size class.

j_call	clone_size	d_call	v_call	cdr3_aa	cdr3_nt
TRBJ1-4	NA	TRBD1	TRBV4-1	CASSQMEDRAYEKLFF	TGCGCCAGCAGCCAGATGGAGGACAGGGCTTACGAAAAACTGTTTTTT
TRBJ2-3	NA	NA	TRBV5-1	CASSLVSGLVDTQYF	TGCGCCAGCAGCTTGGTAAGCGGGTTGGTCGATACGCAGTATTTT
TRBJ1-1	NA	NA	TRBV29-1	CSAPGVGGLGGAFF	TGCAGTGCTCCGGGGGTGGGGGGTCTGGGGGGAGCTTTCTTT
TRBJ1-2	NA	NA	TRBV6-2/TRBV6-3	CASSFYDNRGGGYTF	TGTGCCAGCAGTTTCTATGACAATCGGGGAGGTGGCTACACCTTC
TRBJ2-7	NA	NA	TRBV11-3	CASGRVNEQYF	TGTGCCAGCGGCAGGGTAAACGAGCAGTACTTC
TRBJ2-5	NA	TRBD2	TRBV5-1	CASSHTSVGETQYF	TGCGCCAGCAGCCATACTAGCGTGGGGGAGACCCAGTACTTC
TRBJ1-1	NA	NA	TRBV28	CASIRSGRFEAFF	TGTGCCAGCATTCGGTCAGGTAGATTTGAAGCTTTCTTT
TRBJ1-1	few	NA	TRBV6-2/TRBV6-3	CASSYGQTSNTEAFF	TGTGCCAGCAGTTACGGACAGACCTCGAACACTGAAGCTTTCTTT
TRBJ1-1	medium-sized	NA	TRBV11-2	CASSFMYTEAFF	TGTGCCAGCAGCTTTATGTACACTGAAGCTTTCTTT
TRBJ2-7	NA	TRBD2	TRBV20-1	CSARGTSGSISSYEQYF	TGCAGTGCTCGGGGGACTAGCGGGAGTATTAGCTCCTACGAGCAGTACTTC
TRBJ2-1	NA	TRBD2	TRBV11-2	CASRVQGLASHEQFF	TGTGCCAGCCGGGTACAAGGACTAGCGTCTCATGAGCAGTTCTTC
TRBJ1-4	few	TRBD1	TRBV15	CVTSRGQGADEKLFF	TGTGTCACCAGCAGAGGCCAGGGGGCTGACGAAAAACTGTTTTTT
TRBJ1-1	NA	NA	TRBV28	CASSLYQGMSTEAFF	TGTGCCAGCAGTTTATACCAGGGGATGAGCACTGAAGCTTTCTTT
TRBJ2-2	few	NA	TRBV9	CASSPHTGELFF	TGTGCCAGCAGTCCACACACCGGGGAGCTGTTTTTT
TRBJ2-2	NA	NA	TRBV7-3	CASSLQDGNTGELFF	TGTGCCAGCAGCTTACAGGACGGAAACACCGGGGAGCTGTTTTTT
TRBJ1-3	few	NA	TRBV5-8	CASSLLAGRSGNTIYF	TGTGCCAGCAGCTTACTCGCAGGGCGCTCTGGAAACACCATATATTTT
TRBJ2-1	medium-sized	TRBD1	TRBV7-9	CASSLRQGLNNEQFF	TGTGCCAGCAGCTTACGACAGGGGTTGAACAATGAGCAGTTCTTC
TRBJ2-1	few	TRBD2	TRBV6-1	CASSLTSGGFNEQFF	TGTGCCAGCAGCCTAACTAGCGGGGGATTCAATGAGCAGTTCTTC
TRBJ2-1	NA	TRBD2	TRBV10-2	CASSVGNSGESYNEQFF	TGCGCCAGCAGTGTGGGGAACAGCGGGGAGAGCTACAATGAGCAGTTCTTC
TRBJ1-2	NA	NA	TRBV24-1	CATSDDRDPNYGYTF	TGTGCCACCAGTGATGACAGAGACCCTAACTATGGCTACACCTTC
TRBJ1-6	NA	NA	TRBV5-1	CASSFRSSENSPLHF	TGCGCCAGCAGCTTTCGATCGAGCGAGAATTCACCCCTCCACTTT
TRBJ2-7	once	NA	TRBV7-9	CASSRDRSYEQYF	TGTGCCAGCAGCCGGGACCGCTCCTACGAGCAGTACTTC
TRBJ2-7	many	NA	TRBV14	CASSFGTLYEQYF	TGTGCCAGCAGTTTCGGGACTCTCTACGAGCAGTACTTC
TRBJ2-2	NA	NA	TRBV5-1	CASSLDGGPNTGELFF	TGCGCCAGCAGCTTGGATGGGGGGCCGAACACCGGGGAGCTGTTTTTT
TRBJ1-6	NA	TRBD1	TRBV6-2/TRBV6-3	CASSSTGGDSPLHF	TGTGCCAGCAGTTCGACAGGGGGGGATTCACCCCTCCACTTT
TRBJ1-3	medium-sized	NA	TRBV11-3	CASSLGRLGISGNTIYF	TGTGCCAGCAGCTTAGGGAGGCTAGGGATCTCTGGAAACACCATATATTTT
TRBJ1-5	NA	TRBD1	TRBV24-1	CATRDPSTGGLGNQPQHF	TGTGCCACCCGTGACCCCTCGACAGGGGGATTAGGCAATCAGCCCCAGCATTTT
TRBJ2-1	NA	TRBD2	TRBV20-1	CSARVTSGAYNEQFF	TGCAGTGCTAGAGTCACGAGCGGGGCCTACAATGAGCAGTTCTTC